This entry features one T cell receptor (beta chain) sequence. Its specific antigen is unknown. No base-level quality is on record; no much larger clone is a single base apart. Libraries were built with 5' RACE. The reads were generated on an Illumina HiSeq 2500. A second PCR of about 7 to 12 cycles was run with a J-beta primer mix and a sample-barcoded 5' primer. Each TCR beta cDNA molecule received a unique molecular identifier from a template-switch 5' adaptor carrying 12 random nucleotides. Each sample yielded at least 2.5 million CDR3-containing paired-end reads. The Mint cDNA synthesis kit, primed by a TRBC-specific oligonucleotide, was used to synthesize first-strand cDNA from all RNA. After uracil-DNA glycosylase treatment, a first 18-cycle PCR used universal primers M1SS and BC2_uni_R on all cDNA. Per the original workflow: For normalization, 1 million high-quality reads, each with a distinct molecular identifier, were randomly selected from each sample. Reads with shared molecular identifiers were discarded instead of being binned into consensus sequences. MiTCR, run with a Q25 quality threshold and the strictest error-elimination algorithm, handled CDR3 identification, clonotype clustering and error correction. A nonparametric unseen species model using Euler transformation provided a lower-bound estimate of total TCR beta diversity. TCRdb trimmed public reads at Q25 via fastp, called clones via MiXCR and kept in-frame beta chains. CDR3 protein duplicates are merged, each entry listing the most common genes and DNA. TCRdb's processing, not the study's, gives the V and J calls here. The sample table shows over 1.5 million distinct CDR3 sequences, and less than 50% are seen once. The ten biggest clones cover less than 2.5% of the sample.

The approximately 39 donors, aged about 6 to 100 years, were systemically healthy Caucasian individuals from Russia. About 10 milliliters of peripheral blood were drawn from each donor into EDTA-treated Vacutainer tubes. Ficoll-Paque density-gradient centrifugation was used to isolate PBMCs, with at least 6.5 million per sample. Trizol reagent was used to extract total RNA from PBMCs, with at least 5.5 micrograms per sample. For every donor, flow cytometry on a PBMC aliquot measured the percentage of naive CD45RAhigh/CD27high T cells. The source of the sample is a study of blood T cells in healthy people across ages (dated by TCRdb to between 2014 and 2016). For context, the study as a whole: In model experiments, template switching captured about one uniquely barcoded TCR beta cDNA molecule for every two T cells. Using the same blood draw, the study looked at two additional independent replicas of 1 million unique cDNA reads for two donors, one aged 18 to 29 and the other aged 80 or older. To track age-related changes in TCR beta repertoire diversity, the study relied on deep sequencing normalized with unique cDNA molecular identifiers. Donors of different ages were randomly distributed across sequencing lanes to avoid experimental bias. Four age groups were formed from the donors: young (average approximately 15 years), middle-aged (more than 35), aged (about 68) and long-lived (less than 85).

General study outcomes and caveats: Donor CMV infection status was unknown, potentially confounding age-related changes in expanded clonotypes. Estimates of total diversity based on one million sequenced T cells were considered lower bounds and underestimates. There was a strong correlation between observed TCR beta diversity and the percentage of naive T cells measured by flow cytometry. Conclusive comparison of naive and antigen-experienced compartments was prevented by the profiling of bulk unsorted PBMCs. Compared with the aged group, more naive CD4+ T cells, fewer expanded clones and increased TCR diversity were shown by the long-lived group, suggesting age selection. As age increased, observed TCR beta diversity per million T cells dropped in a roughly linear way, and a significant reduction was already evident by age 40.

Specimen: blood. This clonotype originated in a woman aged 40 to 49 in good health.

The DNA is as follows: TGTGCCAGCACCATCCCGGGGGTAGGGAGGAATGAGCAGTTCTTC. The resulting protein is CASTIPGVGRNEQFF. In this chain, TRBV12-3 or TRBV12-4 is recombined with TRBJ2-1; the D segment could be TRBD2, given 6 matching bases. The CDR3, cysteine through phenylalanine, is 15 amino acids long. Only the CDR3 part of the read is kept: 45 bases, read in frame from the first base. V was cut back by 7 bases and J by 7 bases, leaving a gap of 20 bases between them.